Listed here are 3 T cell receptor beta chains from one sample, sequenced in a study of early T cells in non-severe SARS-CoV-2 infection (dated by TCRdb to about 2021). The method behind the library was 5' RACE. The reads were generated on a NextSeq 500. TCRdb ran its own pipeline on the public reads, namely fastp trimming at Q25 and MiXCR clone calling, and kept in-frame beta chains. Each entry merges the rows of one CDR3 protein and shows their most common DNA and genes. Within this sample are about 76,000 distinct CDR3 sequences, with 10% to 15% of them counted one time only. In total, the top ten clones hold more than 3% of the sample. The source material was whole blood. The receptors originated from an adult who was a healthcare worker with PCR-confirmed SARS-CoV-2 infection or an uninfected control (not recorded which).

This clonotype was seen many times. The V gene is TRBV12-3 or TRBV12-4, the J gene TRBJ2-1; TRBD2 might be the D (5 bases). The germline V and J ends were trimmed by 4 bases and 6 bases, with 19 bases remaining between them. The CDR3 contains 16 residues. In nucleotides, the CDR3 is TGTGCCAGCAGTTCTTACCAGCGGAGGAGACGCAATGAGCAGTTCTTC. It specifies CASSSYQRRRRNEQFF.

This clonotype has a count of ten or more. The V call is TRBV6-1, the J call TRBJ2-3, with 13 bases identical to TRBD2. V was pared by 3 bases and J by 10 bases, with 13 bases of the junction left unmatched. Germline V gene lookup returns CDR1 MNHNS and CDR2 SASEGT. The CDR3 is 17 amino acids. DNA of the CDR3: TGTGCCAGCAGTGAGTCCGGGACTAGCGGGAAATCCGTATCGCAGTATTTT. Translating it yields CASSESGTSGKSVSQYF.

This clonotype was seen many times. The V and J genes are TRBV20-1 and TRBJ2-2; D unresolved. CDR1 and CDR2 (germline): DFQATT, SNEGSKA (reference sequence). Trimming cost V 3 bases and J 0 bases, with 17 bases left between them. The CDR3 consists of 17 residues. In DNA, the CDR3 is TGCAGTGCTAGGAAAGCCCCTTGGGGAACGAACACCGGGGAGCTGTTTTTT. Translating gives CSARKAPWGTNTGELFF.